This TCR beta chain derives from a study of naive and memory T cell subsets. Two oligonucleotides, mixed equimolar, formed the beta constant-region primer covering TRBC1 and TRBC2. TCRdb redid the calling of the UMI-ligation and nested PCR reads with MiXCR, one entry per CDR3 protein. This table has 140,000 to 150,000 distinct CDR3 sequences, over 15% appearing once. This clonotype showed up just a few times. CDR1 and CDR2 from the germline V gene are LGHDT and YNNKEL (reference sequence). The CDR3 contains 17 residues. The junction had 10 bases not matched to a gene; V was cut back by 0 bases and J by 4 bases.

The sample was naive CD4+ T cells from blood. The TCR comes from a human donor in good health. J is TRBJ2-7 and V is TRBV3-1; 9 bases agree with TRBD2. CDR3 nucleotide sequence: TGTGCCAGCAGCCAAGACACTGGTAGCGGGGGCCTTTACGAGCAGTACTTC. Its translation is CASSQDTGSGGLYEQYF.